This T cell receptor beta chain originates from a study of cytomegalovirus exposure and HLA in healthy donors. For the study at large: Under 90% of 300 to 450 genotyped donors fell in the Caucasian-associated ancestry cluster.

The CDR3 runs to 17 residues. Study outcomes and limitations: TRBV6-2, TRBV6-3 and some other V segments were excluded as indistinguishable. In an earlier analysis, productive rearrangement rates for most beta V segments clustered near 87% or 30%.

Details on this clone: Its target is not known.

The PCR employed 60 Vbeta primers together with 13 Jbeta primers. In the original analysis: Unique TCR beta chains totaled roughly 79 million in a later count, with around 10 million of them shared. TCRdb keeps only in-frame clones here, not all; method: immunoSEQ multiplex PCR. The V and J calls and clone size come from that table; D and trimming were worked out from the DNA. The sample yields 180,000 or so clones, 80% to 85% seen once. The V and J genes are TRBV21-1 and TRBJ2-5; TRBD1 is taken as the D call from the table, unchecked against the DNA. TRBV21-1 is reported as a pseudogene. Sequenced material: PBMCs. This receptor was identified in a woman aged 50 to 65 in good health and CMV-seropositive. CDR3 bases: TGTGCCAGCAGCAAGGCGGGACAGGGAAGCGACCAAGAGACCCAGTACTTC. The encoded protein is CASSKAGQGSDQETQYF.